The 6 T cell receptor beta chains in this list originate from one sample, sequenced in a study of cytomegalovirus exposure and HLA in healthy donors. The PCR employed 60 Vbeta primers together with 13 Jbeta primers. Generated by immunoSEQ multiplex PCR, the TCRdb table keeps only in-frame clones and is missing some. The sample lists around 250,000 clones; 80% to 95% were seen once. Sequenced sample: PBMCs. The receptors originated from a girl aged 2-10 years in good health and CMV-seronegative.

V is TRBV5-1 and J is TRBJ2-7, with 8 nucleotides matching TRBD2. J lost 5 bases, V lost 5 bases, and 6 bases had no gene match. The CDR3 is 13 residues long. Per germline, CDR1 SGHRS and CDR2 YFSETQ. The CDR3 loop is CASRLAERNEQYF. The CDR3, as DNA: TGCGCCAGCAGACTAGCGGAAAGGAACGAGCAGTACTTC.

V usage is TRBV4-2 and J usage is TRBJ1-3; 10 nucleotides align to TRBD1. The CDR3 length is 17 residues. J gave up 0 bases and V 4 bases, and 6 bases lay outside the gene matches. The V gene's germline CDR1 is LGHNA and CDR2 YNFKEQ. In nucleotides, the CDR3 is TGTGCCAGCAGCCTTGGGACAGGGGACTTCTCTGGAAACACCATATATTTT. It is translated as CASSLGTGDFSGNTIYF.

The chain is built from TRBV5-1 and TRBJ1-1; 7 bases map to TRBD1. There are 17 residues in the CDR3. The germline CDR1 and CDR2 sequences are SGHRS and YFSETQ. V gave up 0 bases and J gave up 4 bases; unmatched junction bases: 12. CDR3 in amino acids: CASSLVPTAGGGTEAFF. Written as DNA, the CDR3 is TGCGCCAGCAGCTTGGTCCCCACTGCAGGGGGTGGCACTGAAGCTTTCTTT.

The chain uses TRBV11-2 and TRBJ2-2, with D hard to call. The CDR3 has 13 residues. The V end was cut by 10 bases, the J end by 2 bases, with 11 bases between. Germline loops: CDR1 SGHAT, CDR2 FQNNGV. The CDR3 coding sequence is TGTGCCACGAGCCCAATTAACACCGGGGAGCTGTTTTTT. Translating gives CATSPINTGELFF.

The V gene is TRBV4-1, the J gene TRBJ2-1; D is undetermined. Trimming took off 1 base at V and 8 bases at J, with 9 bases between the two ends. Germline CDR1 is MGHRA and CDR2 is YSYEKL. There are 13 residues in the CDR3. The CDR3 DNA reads TGCGCCAGCAGCCAAGGTTCCGGGTATGAGCAGTTCTTC. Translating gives CASSQGSGYEQFF.

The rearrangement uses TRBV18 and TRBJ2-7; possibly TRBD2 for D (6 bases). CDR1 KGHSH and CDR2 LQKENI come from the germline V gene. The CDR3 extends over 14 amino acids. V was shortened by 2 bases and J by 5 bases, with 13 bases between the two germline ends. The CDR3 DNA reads TGTGCCAGCTCACCAGCGGGGACGAGACACGAGCAGTACTTC. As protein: CASSPAGTRHEQYF.